The 8 T cell receptor beta chains reported below all come from one sample, sequenced in a study of CD8+ T cells in alopecia areata. Reverse transcription of extracted RNA yielded cDNA, which provided the sequencing template. Sequenced by immunoSEQ multiplex PCR; TCRdb stores in-frame clones only, minus some. This repertoire shows over 95,000 clones, roughly two fifths found once; its top ten account for 1% to 1.5%. The sequencing input was CD4+ T cells sorted from blood. All receptors derive from a human donor with alopecia areata.

V is TRBV5-4 and J is TRBJ1-4; 7 bases map to TRBD1. This CDR3 contains 12 residues. J was trimmed by 13 bases and V by 4 bases; bases with no gene match: 7. CDR1 and CDR2 from the germline V gene are SGHNT and YYREEE (reference sequence). CDR3 sequence reads: CASSRDRERLFF. Here the CDR3 DNA reads TGTGCCAGCAGCCGAGACAGGGAACGACTGTTTTTT.

This clone was found once. J is TRBJ1-5 and V is TRBV30, with D possibly being TRBD1 (5 bases). Germline CDR1 and CDR2: GTSNPN and SVGIG (reference sequence). The CDR3 sequence is 16 residues long. Trimming left V 0 bases short and J 2 bases short, with 14 bases between. The CDR3 here is CAWSVTRVGGNQPQHF. CDR3 DNA sequence: TGTGCCTGGAGTGTAACCAGGGTAGGGGGCAATCAGCCCCAGCATTTT.

The chain uses TRBV29-1 and TRBJ2-1; TRBD1 might be the D (5 bases). V was pared by 2 bases and J by 7 bases, with 12 bases between. In germline, CDR1 is SQVTM, CDR2 ANQGSEA. This CDR3 region has 13 residues. DNA for the CDR3: TGCAGCGTTGAACAGCCAGGGTTGAATGAGCAGTTCTTC. It specifies CSVEQPGLNEQFF.

This chain connects TRBV29-1 to TRBJ1-2, with a tentative D call TRBD1 (5 bases). In germline, CDR1 is SQVTM, CDR2 ANQGSEA. V shed 8 bases and J shed 6 bases, with 10 bases lying between them. The length of the CDR3 is 10 residues. DNA for the CDR3: TGCAGCATTCGGGGCGATGGCTACACCTTC. The encoded protein is CSIRGDGYTF. Full variable domain (remainder filled in from reference TRBV29-1 and TRBJ1-2): SAVISQKPSRDICQRGTSLTIQCQVDSQVTMMFWYRQQPGQSLTLIATANQGSEATYESGFVIDKFPISRPNLTFSTLTVSNMSPEDSSIYLCSIRGDGYTFGSGTRLTVV.

The CDR3: CASSFTGTSGTLGDTQYF. The CDR3 DNA follows: TGTGCCAGCAGTTTCACCGGGACTAGCGGGACTCTGGGAGATACGCAGTATTTT. The rearrangement uses TRBV2 and TRBJ2-3, with 13 bases matching TRBD2. Trimming took 5 bases from V and 5 from J; bases not matched to a gene: 13. CDR3 length: 18 residues. The V gene's germline CDR1 is SNHLY and CDR2 FYNNEI.

The rearrangement links TRBV4-2 to TRBJ2-5; 9 bases align to TRBD2. Per germline, CDR1 LGHNA and CDR2 YNFKEQ. With 3 bases clipped from V and 5 bases from J, the junction kept 13 bases outside the gene matches. This CDR3 region has 17 residues. The CDR3 here is CASSQDRGGDDVETQYF. The CDR3, as DNA: TGTGCCAGCAGCCAGGACCGCGGGGGGGACGATGTGGAGACCCAGTACTTC.

This clone was seen only a few times. The chain carries TRBV29-1 and TRBJ2-5; the match to TRBD2 covers 11 bases. The V gene's germline CDR1 is SQVTM and CDR2 ANQGSEA. V trimming: 6 bases; J trimming: 4 bases; junction bases outside the gene matches: 7. This CDR3 is built from 14 residues. As DNA, the CDR3 is TGCAGCGTCCGAACCGGGACTAGCGGAGAGACCCAGTACTTC. As protein: CSVRTGTSGETQYF.

This clone has only one observation. This sequence joins TRBV6-1 and TRBJ2-1; the match to TRBD1 covers 7 bases. Germline values: CDR1 MNHNS, CDR2 SASEGT. CDR3 length: 15 residues. V was clipped by 3 bases and J by 2 bases; unmatched bases: 4. The CDR3 sequence is CASSDRQGAYNEQFF. CDR3 coding DNA: TGTGCCAGCAGTGACCGACAGGGAGCCTACAATGAGCAGTTCTTC.